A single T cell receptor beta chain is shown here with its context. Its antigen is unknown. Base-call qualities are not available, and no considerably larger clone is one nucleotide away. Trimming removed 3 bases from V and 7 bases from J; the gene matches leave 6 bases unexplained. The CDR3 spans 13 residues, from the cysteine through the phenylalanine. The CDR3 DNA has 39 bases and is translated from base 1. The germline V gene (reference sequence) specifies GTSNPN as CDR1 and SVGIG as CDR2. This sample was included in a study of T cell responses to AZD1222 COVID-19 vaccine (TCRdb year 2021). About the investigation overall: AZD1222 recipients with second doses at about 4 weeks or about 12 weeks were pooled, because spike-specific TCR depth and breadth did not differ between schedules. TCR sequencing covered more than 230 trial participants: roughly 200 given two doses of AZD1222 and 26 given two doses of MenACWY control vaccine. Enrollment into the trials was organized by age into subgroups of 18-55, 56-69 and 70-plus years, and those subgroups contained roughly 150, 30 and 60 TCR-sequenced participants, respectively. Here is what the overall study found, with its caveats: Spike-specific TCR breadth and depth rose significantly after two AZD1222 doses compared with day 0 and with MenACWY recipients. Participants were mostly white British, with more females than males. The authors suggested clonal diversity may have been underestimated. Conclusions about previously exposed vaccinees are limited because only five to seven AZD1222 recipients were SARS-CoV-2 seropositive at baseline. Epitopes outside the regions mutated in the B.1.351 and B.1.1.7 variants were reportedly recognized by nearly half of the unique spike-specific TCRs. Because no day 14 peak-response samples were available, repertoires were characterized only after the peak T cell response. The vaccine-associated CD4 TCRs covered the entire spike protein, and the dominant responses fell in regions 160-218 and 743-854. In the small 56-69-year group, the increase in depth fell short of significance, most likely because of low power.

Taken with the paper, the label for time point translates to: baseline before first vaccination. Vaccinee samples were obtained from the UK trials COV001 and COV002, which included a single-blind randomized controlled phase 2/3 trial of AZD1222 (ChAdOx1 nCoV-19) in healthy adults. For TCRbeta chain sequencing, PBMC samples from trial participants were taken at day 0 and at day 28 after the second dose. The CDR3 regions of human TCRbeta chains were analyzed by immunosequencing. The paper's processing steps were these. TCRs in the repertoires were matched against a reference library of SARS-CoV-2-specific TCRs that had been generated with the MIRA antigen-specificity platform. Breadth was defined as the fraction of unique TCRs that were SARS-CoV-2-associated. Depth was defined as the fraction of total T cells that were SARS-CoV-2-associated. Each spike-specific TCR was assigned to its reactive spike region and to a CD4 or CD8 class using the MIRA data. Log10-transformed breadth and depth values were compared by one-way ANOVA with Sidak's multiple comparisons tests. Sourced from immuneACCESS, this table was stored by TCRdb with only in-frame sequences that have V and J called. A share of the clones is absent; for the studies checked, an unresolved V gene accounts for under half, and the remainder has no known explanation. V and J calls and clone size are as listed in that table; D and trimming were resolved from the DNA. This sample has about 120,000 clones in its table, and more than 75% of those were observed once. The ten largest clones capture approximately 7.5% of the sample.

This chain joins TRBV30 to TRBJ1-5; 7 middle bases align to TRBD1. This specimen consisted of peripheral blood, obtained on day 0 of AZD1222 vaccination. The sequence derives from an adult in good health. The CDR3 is CAWSRQGGQPQHF. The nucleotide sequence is TGTGCCTGGAGCCGACAGGGAGGGCAGCCCCAGCATTTT.